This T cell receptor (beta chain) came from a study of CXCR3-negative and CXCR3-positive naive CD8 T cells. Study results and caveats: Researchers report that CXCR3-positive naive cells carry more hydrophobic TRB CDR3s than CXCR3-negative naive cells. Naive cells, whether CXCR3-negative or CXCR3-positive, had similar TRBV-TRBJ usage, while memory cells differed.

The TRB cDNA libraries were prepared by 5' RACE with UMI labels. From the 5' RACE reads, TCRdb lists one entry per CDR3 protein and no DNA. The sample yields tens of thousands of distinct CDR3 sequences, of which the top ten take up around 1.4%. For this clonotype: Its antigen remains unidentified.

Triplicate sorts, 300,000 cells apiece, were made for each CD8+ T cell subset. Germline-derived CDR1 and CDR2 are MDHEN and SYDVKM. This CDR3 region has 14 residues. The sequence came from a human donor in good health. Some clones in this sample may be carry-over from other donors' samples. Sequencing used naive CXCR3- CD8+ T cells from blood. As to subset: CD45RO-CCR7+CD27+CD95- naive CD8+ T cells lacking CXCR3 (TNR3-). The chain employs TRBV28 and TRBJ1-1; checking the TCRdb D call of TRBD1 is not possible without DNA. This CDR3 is CASSSGRGNTEAFF.